This TCR beta chain originates from a study of tumor-infiltrating lymphocytes in primary liver carcinoma. The overall study: The patient group consisted of men and women aged 30 to 69 years. Spanning 4.2 to 10 cm, the tumors were T1-T3 N0M0.

Study-wide results and caveats: Only about 8-25% of top clones occurred in every one of the five tumor regions.

This clonotype was found once. The antigen remains unidentified. One junction end disagrees with the germline gene, perhaps due to a read error. The CDR3 contains 16 residues. The germline V gene has CDR1 LGHNA and CDR2 YNFKEQ. From unsorted bulk tissue weighing roughly 19-32 mg, DNA and RNA were co-extracted. The investigators made TCR beta cDNA from around 540 ng total RNA, using a constant-region primer. Generation of the TCR beta libraries relied on three nested multiplex PCR rounds using slightly modified ARM-PCR. Running 9 to 11 cycles apiece, the first two PCR rounds relied on TRBV1-TRBV30 forward primers together with a C-beta reverse primer. MiXCR, run by TCRdb on the multiplex PCR reads, gives a single entry per CDR3 protein. In the table there are 60,000 or so distinct CDR3 sequences, just over 70% of which are singletons.

The clonotype originates from a middle-aged man with primary liver carcinoma and hepatitis B virus infection. Input material: liver tumor tissue from sampling region 2. The subset: tumor region T2, inferior pole. V gene TRBV4-2 combines with J gene TRBJ2-1; 9 bases match TRBD2. The CDR3 loop reads CTSSPDLAGPYNEQLF. The CDR3 nucleotides read TGTACCAGCAGCCCGGACCTAGCGGGACCCTACAATGAGCAGCTCTTC.